This T cell receptor beta chain was profiled in a study of T cell responses to AZD1222 COVID-19 vaccine. The CDR3 spans 15 residues. CDR1 is MNHEY and CDR2 is SMNVEV in the germline V gene (reference sequence). V was cut by 5 bases and J by 4 bases, with 15 bases left in between. This clone appeared once. Data came from immunoSEQ multiplex PCR; TCRdb stores just in-frame clones and leaves some out. This sample carries nearly 90,000 clones, 88% of them seen once, and the ten largest clones take approximately 5.5%. This TCR came from an adult in good health. Sequencing used peripheral blood, obtained on day 0 of AZD1222 vaccination. The chain couples TRBV27 to TRBJ2-1, with unresolved D. The CDR3, as DNA: TGTGCCAGCAGTCCTGACTGGAACTTTTACAATGAGCAGTTCTTC. It codes for CASSPDWNFYNEQFF.